Only a few counts were recorded for the clone carrying this TCR beta chain. Its antigen is as yet unknown. This entry comes from a study of cytomegalovirus exposure and HLA in healthy donors. Notes on the study in general: Later analysis associated a missense DCLRE1C variant with TCR beta V- and J-gene trimming. Generally TCR sequences proved uncommon, though certain public TCRs appeared in numerous donors.

The PCR used 60 Vbeta and 13 Jbeta primers. The method was immunoSEQ multiplex PCR; TCRdb's version includes in-frame clones alone and lacks a portion of them. The sample lists about 78,000 clones, about two thirds occurring once. This TCR was recovered from a young man in good health and CMV-seropositive. Sequenced: PBMCs.

The CDR3 bases are TGTGCCAGCAGTTCGTCCGGCAACAGGGTTGGCGAGCAGTACTTC. Translation: CASSSSGNRVGEQYF. The chain has TRBV6-1 and TRBJ2-7, with D tentatively TRBD1 (6 bases). The germline V and J ends were trimmed by 5 bases and 6 bases, with 20 bases remaining between them. Germline V gives CDR1 MNHNS, CDR2 SASEGT. The CDR3 is 15 amino acids.